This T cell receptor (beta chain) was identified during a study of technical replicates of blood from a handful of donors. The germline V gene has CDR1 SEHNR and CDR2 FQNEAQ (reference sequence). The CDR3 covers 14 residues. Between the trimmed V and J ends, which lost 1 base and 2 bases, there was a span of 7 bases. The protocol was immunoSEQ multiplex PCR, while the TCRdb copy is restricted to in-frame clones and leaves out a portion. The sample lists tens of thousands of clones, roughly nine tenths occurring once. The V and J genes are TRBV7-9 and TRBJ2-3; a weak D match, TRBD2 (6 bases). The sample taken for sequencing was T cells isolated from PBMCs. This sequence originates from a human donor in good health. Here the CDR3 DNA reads TGTGCCAGCAGCTTAGGCGGGAACACAGATACGCAGTATTTT. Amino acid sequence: CASSLGGNTDTQYF.